This T cell receptor (beta chain) derives from a study of blood T cell repertoires in COVID-19 (TCRdb year 2020). General notes on the study: Collaborator samples came from the United States, Italy and Spain and covered acute and convalescent phases of COVID-19. The prospective study material was composed of cDNA or gDNA derived from T cells, B-cell-depleted T cells, or PBMCs. Deeply sampled blood TCRbeta repertoires from subjects exposed to, actively infected with, or recovered from COVID-19 were included in the dataset. The repertoires were released in a freely available public database intended as a resource for research on the immune response to SARS-CoV-2. The samples were drawn from two sources: the first 160 participants of the ongoing ImmuneRACE study, and fewer than 1,500 subjects contributed by 6 global collaborators. Nearly every sample came with metadata listing a de-identified subject ID, COVID-19 status, age in years and sex. HLA class I and class II types, where available, came from metadata supplied by the sample provider rather than from assay-based typing. Points the paper makes about the study in general: The amount of clinical and demographic metadata varied by source and participant and was provided uncurated.

TCRbeta CDR3 regions were amplified from genomic DNA by means of the immunoSEQ Assay, a bias-controlled multiplex PCR. The authors' analysis ran thus. The number of nucleated cells in each sample was estimated by amplification of reference gene primers within the assay. Sequence reads were collapsed and filtered to measure the absolute abundance of every unique TCRbeta CDR3 rearrangement. For each sample, productive Simpson clonality was calculated as the square root of Simpson's diversity index across productive rearrangements. TCRdb holds this immuneACCESS table with in-frame rearrangements only. Some clones are missing; in checked studies, unresolved V genes explain under half, and the rest has no known cause. V, J and clone size are taken as reported in that table, and D and trimming were inferred from the DNA itself. This sample gives around 310,000 clones in total; around 89% of them show up just once. The ten biggest clones cover roughly a tenth of the sample.

Enrolling through a virtual design, the prospective study's participants ranged in age from roughly 18 to 89 years and lived across roughly 23 United States geographic areas. To assign participants to cohorts, the prospective study relied on clinical history that participants themselves reported in a screening survey and a study questionnaire. Recovered participants in ImmuneRACE Cohort 3 were defined by two consecutive negative NP/OP PCR tests, clearance by a healthcare professional, or resolution of symptoms. In the prospective study, whole blood, serum and a nasopharyngeal or oropharyngeal swab were collected from each participant by mobile phlebotomists. Additional blood draws and questionnaires over an approximately 2-month period could optionally be provided by prospective study participants. Before DNA extraction, blood samples from the prospective study were shipped at room temperature or frozen.

This clone showed up just once. Which antigen it targets is not known. Base quality data are lacking; no much larger clone is found one base away. CDR1 MNHEY and CDR2 SMNVEV are derived from the germline V gene (reference sequence). The germline V end is reduced by 4 bases and the J end by 4 bases; junction bases left unmatched: 5. Including cysteine and phenylalanine, the CDR3 has 17 amino acids. Here the CDR3 DNA is all that survives: 51 bases in frame from base 1. This TCR was recovered from a woman aged 40-49 years who had recovered from COVID-19. The chain is made from TRBV27 and TRBJ2-1; a stretch of 15 junction bases matches TRBD2. Sequenced: PBMCs or T cells enriched from blood (not recorded which). The DNA sequence reads TGTGCCAGCAGTTCGTGGGGACTAGCGGGGGGTTACAATGAGCAGTTCTTC. Translated, this gives CASSSWGLAGGYNEQFF.